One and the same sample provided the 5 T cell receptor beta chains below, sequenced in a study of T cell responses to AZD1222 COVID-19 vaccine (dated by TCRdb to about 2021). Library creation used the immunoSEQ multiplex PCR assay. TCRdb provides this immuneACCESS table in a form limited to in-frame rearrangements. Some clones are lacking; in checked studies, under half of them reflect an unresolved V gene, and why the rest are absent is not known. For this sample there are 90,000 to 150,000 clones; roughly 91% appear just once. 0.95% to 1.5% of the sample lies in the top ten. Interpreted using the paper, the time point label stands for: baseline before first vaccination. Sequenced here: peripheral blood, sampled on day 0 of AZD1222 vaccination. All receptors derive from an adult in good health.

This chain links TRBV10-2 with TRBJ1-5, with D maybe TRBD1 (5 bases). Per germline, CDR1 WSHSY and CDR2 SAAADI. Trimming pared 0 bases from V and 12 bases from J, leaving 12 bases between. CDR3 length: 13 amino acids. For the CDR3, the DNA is TGCGCCAGCAGTGAGTCGTCAGGGCCTTTCCAGCATTTT. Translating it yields CASSESSGPFQHF.

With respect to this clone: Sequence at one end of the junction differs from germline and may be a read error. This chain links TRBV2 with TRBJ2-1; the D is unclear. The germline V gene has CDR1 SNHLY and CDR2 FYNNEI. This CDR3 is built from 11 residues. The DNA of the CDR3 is TGTGCCAGCAGTCCCTATAATGAGCAGTTCTTC. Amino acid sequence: CASSPYNEQFF.

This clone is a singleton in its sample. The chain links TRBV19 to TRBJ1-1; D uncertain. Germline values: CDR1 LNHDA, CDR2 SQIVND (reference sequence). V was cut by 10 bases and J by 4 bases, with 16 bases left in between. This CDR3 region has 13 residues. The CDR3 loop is CATSVAWGTEAFF. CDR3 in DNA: TGTGCCACTTCGGTCGCCTGGGGCACTGAAGCTTTCTTT. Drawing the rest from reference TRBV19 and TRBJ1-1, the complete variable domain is DGGITQSPKYLFRKEGQNVTLSCEQNLNHDAMYWYRQDPGQGLRLIYYSQIVNDFQKGDIAEGYSVSREKKESFPLTVTSAQKNPTAFYLCATSVAWGTEAFFGQGTRLTVV.

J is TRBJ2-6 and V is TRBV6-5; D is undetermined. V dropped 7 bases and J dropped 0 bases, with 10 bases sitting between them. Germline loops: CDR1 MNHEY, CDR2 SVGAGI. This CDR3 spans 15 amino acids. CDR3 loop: CASTARFSGANVLTF. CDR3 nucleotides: TGTGCCAGCACTGCCCGTTTCTCTGGGGCCAACGTCCTGACTTTC.

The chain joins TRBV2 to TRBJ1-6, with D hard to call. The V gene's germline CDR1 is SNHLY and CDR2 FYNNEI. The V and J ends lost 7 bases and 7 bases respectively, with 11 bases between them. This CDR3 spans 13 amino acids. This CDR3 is CASNWGDNSPLHF. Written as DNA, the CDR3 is TGTGCCAGCAACTGGGGAGACAATTCACCCCTCCACTTT.